This entry features one T cell receptor (beta chain) sequence. The data were taken from a study of T-cell memory formation after mild COVID-19. One entry per CDR3 protein results from TCRdb running MiXCR on the 5' RACE reads. The sample shows approximately 210,000 distinct CDR3 sequences, about 27% of them seen only once. The CDR3 spans 16 residues. The germline V gene encodes CDR1 SGHAT and CDR2 FQNNGV. With 6 bases removed from V and 6 bases from J, the gap between germline ends came to 18 bases. This clonotype was sampled from an adult woman who had mild COVID-19 (a few samples of this study predate the infection). Cell type and time point are not known. The rearrangement uses TRBV11-2 and TRBJ1-6, with a tentative D call TRBD1 (6 bases). The sequencing input was PBMCs or a T cell subset sorted from them (not recorded which). The CDR3 region is CASSSAGGRGNSPLHF. CDR3 nucleotide sequence: TGTGCCAGCAGTAGCGCTGGGGGGCGGGGTAATTCACCCCTCCACTTT. Drawing the rest from reference TRBV11-2 and TRBJ1-6, the complete variable domain is EAGVAQSPRYKIIEKRQSVAFWCNPISGHATLYWYQQILGQGPKLLIQFQNNGVVDDSQLPKDRFSAERLKGVDSTLKIQPAKLEDSAVYLCASSSAGGRGNSPLHFGNGTRLTVT.